The TCR beta chain described here comes from a study of blood T cell repertoires in COVID-19. In the study overall: Both acute and convalescent COVID-19 samples were obtained from the United States, Italy and Spain. Sources were T cells, B-cell-depleted T cells, or PBMCs; the material itself was cDNA or gDNA.

This CDR3 comprises 15 residues. V shed 6 bases, J shed 0 bases, and the junction held 7 bases outside the gene matches. Germline values: CDR1 SGHRS, CDR2 YFSETQ. Authors' data handling: Estimated nucleated cell counts came from reference gene primer amplification. Profiled with immunoSEQ multiplex PCR; TCRdb holds only in-frame clones, not every one. The D gene and trimming were derived from the DNA, and the V and J assignments and clone size from that table. The profile covers about 400,000 clones, with more than 75% appearing a single time and less than 3.5% taken by the ten largest. This chain connects TRBV5-1 to TRBJ2-7, with 9 bases fitting TRBD2. This TCR came from a human donor in a cohort sampled during active COVID-19. The sample was peripheral blood. Here the CDR3 reads CASTSTSGLSYEQYF. CDR3 nucleotides: TGCGCCAGCACCTCGACTAGCGGACTCTCCTACGAGCAGTACTTC.